The 14 T cell receptor beta chains below all came from one sample that was sequenced in a study of cytomegalovirus exposure and HLA in healthy donors. PCR involved 60 Vbeta and 13 Jbeta primers. Assay used: immunoSEQ multiplex PCR; TCRdb lists only in-frame clones, some missing. The table lists 160,000 or so clones, roughly four fifths of them singletons. Sequencing was performed on PBMCs. The source of these receptors is a middle-aged woman in good health and CMV-seronegative.

This clone was counted between two and nine times. The rearrangement links TRBV19 to TRBJ1-5, with D unclear. The V gene lost 3 bases and the J gene lost 5 bases, with 8 bases spanning the gap. Germline lookup yields CDR1 LNHDA and CDR2 SQIVND (reference sequence). The CDR3 sequence is 13 residues long. The CDR3 loop reads CASSIMRDQPQHF. The CDR3 DNA reads TGTGCCAGTAGTATTATGAGGGATCAGCCCCAGCATTTT.

The V and J genes are TRBV28 and TRBJ2-3; no clear D. V lost 3 bases, J lost 2 bases, and 12 bases lay in between. This CDR3 comprises 15 residues. Looked up from germline, CDR1 is MDHEN and CDR2 is SYDVKM. In DNA form, the CDR3 reads TGTGCCAGCAGTTTCATTCTGCGGTCCACAGATACGCAGTATTTT. Translation: CASSFILRSTDTQYF.

V gene TRBV29-1 combines with J gene TRBJ1-4; 11 bases map to TRBD1. Germline-derived CDR1 and CDR2 are SQVTM and ANQGSEA. The CDR3 is 13 residues long. Trimming cost V 4 bases and J 7 bases; bases outside gene matches: 2. The CDR3 spells CSVGTGGSEKLFF. CDR3 nucleotide sequence: TGCAGCGTTGGGACAGGGGGCAGTGAAAAACTGTTTTTT. The full variable domain, in which reference TRBV29-1 and TRBJ1-4 provide the parts outside the CDR3, is SAVISQKPSRDICQRGTSLTIQCQVDSQVTMMFWYRQQPGQSLTLIATANQGSEATYESGFVIDKFPISRPNLTFSTLTVSNMSPEDSSIYLCSVGTGGSEKLFFGSGTQLSVL.

The chain carries TRBV18 and TRBJ1-5, with TRBD1 as a possible D gene (5 bases). V shed 4 bases and J shed 5 bases, with 12 bases lying between them. CDR3 size: 14 residues. The germline V gene encodes CDR1 KGHSH and CDR2 LQKENI. CDR3 sequence: CASSLLQGDQPQHF. The CDR3 DNA follows: TGTGCCAGCTCACTCCTTCAAGGGGATCAGCCCCAGCATTTT.

The chain recombines TRBV2 with TRBJ2-1, with a possible D match to TRBD1 (5 bases). Germline assignment: CDR1 SNHLY and CDR2 FYNNEI. Trimming removed 4 bases at V and 10 bases at J, with 17 bases between. This CDR3 is built from 14 residues. The CDR3 protein is CASSAPDGPGEQFF. CDR3 sequence (DNA): TGTGCCAGCAGTGCCCCGGACGGTCCAGGGGAGCAGTTCTTC.

The chain has TRBV5-1 and TRBJ2-5; maybe TRBD2 (7 bases). The V end was cut by 9 bases, the J end by 5 bases, with 17 bases between. Germline lookup yields CDR1 SGHRS and CDR2 YFSETQ. The CDR3 is 13 amino acids. The CDR3 coding sequence is TGCGCCACCAGGGGCGGGAGTGAGGAGACCCAGTACTTC. Encoded protein: CATRGGSEETQYF.

This clone was counted a single time. The chain is built from TRBV6-4 and TRBJ1-1; D not certain. Germline V gene data show CDR1 as MRHNA and CDR2 as SNTAGT. The V and J ends lost 6 bases and 4 bases respectively, with 18 bases between them. The CDR3 sequence is 15 residues long. CDR3 in amino acids: CASRPNHLRGTEAFF. In DNA, the CDR3 is TGTGCCAGCAGGCCTAATCACTTGCGGGGCACTGAAGCTTTCTTT.

V and J are TRBV5-1 and TRBJ2-7; 8 bases match TRBD2. Trimming at V came to 3 bases and at J to 3 bases, leaving 8 bases not matched to a gene. There are 15 residues in the CDR3. Germline CDR1 reads SGHRS; CDR2 reads YFSETQ. CDR3 coding DNA: TGCGCCAGCAGCTCCGGGACTAGTTCTGGCTACGAGCAGTACTTC. It codes for CASSSGTSSGYEQYF.

The rearrangement links TRBV20-1 to TRBJ2-1; the D gene is possibly TRBD2 (6 bases). The CDR3 has 11 amino acids. The V gene's germline CDR1 is DFQATT and CDR2 SNEGSKA (reference sequence). Trimming pared 5 bases from V and 10 bases from J, leaving 12 bases between. CDR3 sequence reads: CSAGDFDEQFF. CDR3 sequence (DNA): TGCAGTGCTGGGGACTTTGACGAGCAGTTCTTC.

The chain is built from TRBV2 and TRBJ2-3; D possibly corresponds to TRBD2 (6 bases). Per germline, CDR1 SNHLY and CDR2 FYNNEI. This CDR3 is 18 amino acids long. V shed 6 bases and J shed 2 bases, with 24 bases lying between them. In DNA form, the CDR3 reads TGTGCCAGCAGGACTCAACCCGGAGGGGTAGTCAACACAGATACGCAGTATTTT. Encoded protein: CASRTQPGGVVNTDTQYF.

V gene TRBV7-2 combines with J gene TRBJ2-2, with a weak D call TRBD2 (6 bases). V was shortened by 1 base and J by 5 bases, with 11 bases between the two germline ends. This CDR3 has 15 residues. Germline CDR1 and CDR2: SGHTA and FQGNSA. CDR3 nucleotides: TGTGCCAGCAGCTTAGATCAGCGGGTTACCGGGGAGCTGTTTTTT. Translating it yields CASSLDQRVTGELFF.

This chain uses TRBV27 with TRBJ2-7, with D possibly matching TRBD2 (6 bases). The V end was cut by 0 bases, the J end by 5 bases, with 11 bases between. Germline V gene sequence: CDR1 MNHEY, CDR2 SMNVEV (reference sequence). CDR3 size: 14 residues. This CDR3 reads CASSLSSGGDEQYF. DNA of the CDR3: TGTGCCAGCAGTTTATCTTCCGGCGGGGACGAGCAGTACTTC.

The J gene is TRBJ2-2, the V gene TRBV30; D call uncertain. The V and J ends lost 1 base and 4 bases respectively, with 10 bases between them. The germline V gene has CDR1 GTSNPN and CDR2 SVGIG (reference sequence). CDR3 length: 14 residues. The CDR3 region is CAWSGLGGTGELFF. The CDR3 region has the DNA TGTGCCTGGAGTGGTCTAGGTGGCACCGGGGAGCTGTTTTTT. The full variable domain, with the rest looked up from reference TRBV30 and TRBJ2-2, is SQTIHQWPATLVQPVGSPLSLECTVEGTSNPNLYWYRQAAGRGLQLLFYSVGIGQISSEVPQNLSASRPQDRQFILSSKKLLLSDSGFYLCAWSGLGGTGELFFGEGSRLTVL.

This clone was found once. V usage is TRBV19 and J usage is TRBJ1-2; D is possibly TRBD1 (5 bases). V lost 5 bases to trimming and J lost 7 bases, with 20 bases between them. The germline CDR1 and CDR2 sequences are LNHDA and SQIVND (reference sequence). This CDR3 region has 15 residues. Here the CDR3 DNA reads TGTGCCAGTAGTGTGGACAATCCGTTAAGAGGTGGCTACACCTTC. This gives the protein CASSVDNPLRGGYTF.